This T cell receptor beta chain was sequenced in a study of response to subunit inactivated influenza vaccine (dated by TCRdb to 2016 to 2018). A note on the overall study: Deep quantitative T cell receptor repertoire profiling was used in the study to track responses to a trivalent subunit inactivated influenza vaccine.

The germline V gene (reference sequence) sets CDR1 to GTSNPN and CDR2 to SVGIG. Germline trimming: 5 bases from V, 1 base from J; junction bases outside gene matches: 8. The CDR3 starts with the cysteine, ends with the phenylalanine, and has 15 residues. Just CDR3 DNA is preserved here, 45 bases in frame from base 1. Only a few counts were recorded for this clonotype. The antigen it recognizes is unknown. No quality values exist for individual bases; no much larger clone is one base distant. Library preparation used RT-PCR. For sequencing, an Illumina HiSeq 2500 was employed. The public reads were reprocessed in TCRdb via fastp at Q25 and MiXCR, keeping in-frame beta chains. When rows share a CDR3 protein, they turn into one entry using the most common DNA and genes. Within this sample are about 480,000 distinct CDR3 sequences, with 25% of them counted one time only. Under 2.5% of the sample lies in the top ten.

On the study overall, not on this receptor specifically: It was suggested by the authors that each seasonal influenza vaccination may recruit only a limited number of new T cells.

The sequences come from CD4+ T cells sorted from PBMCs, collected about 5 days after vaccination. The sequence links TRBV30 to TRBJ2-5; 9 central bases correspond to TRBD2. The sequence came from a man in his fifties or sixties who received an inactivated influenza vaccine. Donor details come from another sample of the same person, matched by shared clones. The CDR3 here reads CAWSPPGLAQETQYF. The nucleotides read TGTGCCTGGTCCCCGCCGGGACTAGCCCAAGAGACCCAGTACTTC.